The table lists the clone carrying this T cell receptor beta chain with a few counts. The CDR3 length is 13 residues. Germline lookup yields CDR1 MGHRA and CDR2 YSYEKL. Trimming removed 4 bases at V and 0 bases at J, with 5 bases between. This sample is part of a study of blood T cell repertoires in COVID-19. The wider study: Acute and convalescent COVID-19 specimens originated in the United States, Italy and Spain. T cells, B-cell-depleted T cells, or PBMCs supplied cDNA or gDNA.

Study processing details: Scientists estimated how many nucleated cells there were by amplifying reference gene primers. Assay: immunoSEQ multiplex PCR; the TCRdb copy retains only in-frame clones and omits some. V and J calls plus clone size are reproduced from that table; the DNA served to infer D and trimming. The sample contains over 200,000 clones, about 86% of which appear only once. V is TRBV4-1 and J is TRBJ2-3, with D hard to call. The source is a woman in her 50s with acute or convalescent COVID-19. The sequencing input was peripheral blood. The CDR3 DNA sequence: TGCGCCAGCAGCCCGACAAGCACAGATACGCAGTATTTT. It codes for CASSPTSTDTQYF.